These 24 T cell receptor beta chains share one sample of origin, sequenced in a study of regulatory T cells in long-lasting Graves disease. Time point here: persistent/refractory GD, antithyroid drugs over 5 years with positive TRAb. Researchers made the TCR library from RNA that was extracted from PBMCs. HTBI primers from iRepertoire and Arm-PCR of CDR3 regions yielded the TCR beta libraries. TCRdb reanalysed the multiplex PCR reads using MiXCR and keeps one entry per CDR3 protein. The sample carries about 470,000 distinct CDR3 sequences, less than 25% recorded once. Specimen: peripheral blood mononuclear cells (PBMCs), collected when the disease was refractory, from a patient treated with antithyroid drugs. The source of these receptors is a female donor with Graves disease.

The chain recombines TRBV6-5 with TRBJ2-3; no reliable D call. This CDR3 spans 14 amino acids. Germline V CDR1 and CDR2: MNHEY, SVGAGI. Trimming took off 2 bases at V and 2 bases at J, with 8 bases between the two ends. CDR3 amino acids: CASSYQTYTDTQYF. CDR3 DNA: TGTGCCAGCAGTTACCAGACCTACACAGATACGCAGTATTTT.

To note about this clonotype: This may arise from a read error, as a much more abundant clone is one base away. CDR3 in amino acids: CASSLRRVAETQYF. CDR3 nucleotide sequence: TGTGCCAGCAGTTTGCGGCGGGTTGCAGAGACCCAGTACTTC. The gene calls are TRBV12-3 or TRBV12-4 and TRBJ2-5; D possibly corresponds to TRBD2 (5 bases). The CDR3 totals 14 residues. The V end was cut by 3 bases, the J end by 4 bases, with 12 bases between.

There are many counts of this clonotype. J is TRBJ1-1 and V is TRBV6-2 or TRBV6-3; D call uncertain. The CDR3 length is 17 residues. The V and J ends lost 2 bases and 0 bases respectively, with 16 bases between them. The germline CDR1 and CDR2 sequences are MNHEY and SVGEGT. The CDR3 sequence: CASSYPEGKGMNTEAFF. The CDR3 DNA reads as TGTGCCAGCAGTTACCCCGAAGGAAAGGGAATGAACACTGAAGCTTTCTTT.

This clonotype has a handful of counts. V gene TRBV4-2 combines with J gene TRBJ2-7; 7 bases match TRBD2. The germline V gene has CDR1 LGHNA and CDR2 YNFKEQ. The length of the CDR3 is 15 residues. The ends lost 5 bases at V and 6 bases at J; junction bases unmatched: 13. CDR3 in amino acids: CASSDVSGGLVEQYF. The CDR3 DNA sequence: TGTGCCAGCAGCGATGTCTCCGGGGGGTTGGTCGAGCAGTACTTC.

In its sample, this clonotype was seen a few times. The chain is built from TRBV7-9 and TRBJ2-5; 10 bases agree with TRBD1. This CDR3 has 17 amino acids. J lost 1 base, V lost 4 bases, and 9 bases had no gene match. Germline CDR1 SEHNR, CDR2 FQNEAQ (reference sequence). The CDR3 spells CASSSPGTGEIQETQYF. For the CDR3, the DNA is TGTGCCAGCAGCTCTCCCGGGACAGGGGAGATCCAAGAGACCCAGTACTTC.

Ten or more counts support this clonotype. The rearrangement uses TRBV6-1 and TRBJ1-2; D is possibly TRBD1 (6 bases). Germline CDR1 and CDR2: MNHNS and SASEGT. With 10 bases removed from V and 4 bases from J, the gap between germline ends came to 10 bases. The CDR3 runs to 11 residues. The DNA for the CDR3 is TGTGCCACCGGGACACTCTATGGCTACACCTTC. Encoded protein: CATGTLYGYTF.

This clonotype has at least ten counts. This chain links TRBV29-1 with TRBJ2-7; D possibly corresponds to TRBD2 (7 bases). Germline-derived CDR1 and CDR2 are SQVTM and ANQGSEA. V gave up 7 bases and J gave up 1 base, with 17 bases separating them. This CDR3 is 14 amino acids long. The CDR3 here is CSASRGAISYEQYF. CDR3 nucleotide sequence: TGCAGCGCTAGCCGGGGGGCTATATCCTACGAGCAGTACTTC.

The rearrangement uses TRBV3-1 and TRBJ1-1; D perhaps matches TRBD1 (5 bases). In germline, CDR1 is LGHDT, CDR2 YNNKEL (reference sequence). V shed 2 bases and J shed 0 bases, with 19 bases lying between them. The CDR3 runs to 18 residues. CDR3 residues: CASSQFTRFGGMNTEAFF. In nucleotides, the CDR3 is TGTGCCAGCAGCCAATTTACTCGCTTCGGGGGGATGAACACTGAAGCTTTCTTT.

This clonotype was counted many times. The gene calls are TRBV28 and TRBJ2-5; 7 positions agree with TRBD1. The V segment lost 4 bases and the J segment 2 bases; nucleotides outside the gene matches: 10. The CDR3 sequence is 16 residues long. Germline V gene sequence: CDR1 MDHEN, CDR2 SYDVKM. Here the CDR3 reads CASSSTWTGVQETQYF. CDR3 nucleotides: TGTGCCAGCAGTTCAACGTGGACAGGAGTACAAGAGACCCAGTACTTC.

This chain uses TRBV5-1 with TRBJ1-1, with TRBD1 identical over 8 bases. V dropped 4 bases and J dropped 1; count of bases not matched to a gene: 9. Germline values: CDR1 SGHRS, CDR2 YFSETQ. The CDR3 contains 16 residues. CDR3 nucleotide sequence: TGCGCCAGCAGCCTCCGACAGGGGTCGGCGAACACTGAAGCTTTCTTT. It is translated as CASSLRQGSANTEAFF.

In its sample, this clonotype was seen a few times. The V and J genes are TRBV7-9 and TRBJ2-2, with TRBD2 matching over 11 bases. CDR3 length: 17 residues. Germline CDR1 SEHNR, CDR2 FQNEAQ (reference sequence). Trimming at V came to 11 bases and at J to 1 base, leaving 12 bases not matched to a gene. The CDR3 DNA sequence: TGTGCCTCCTCAGGACTAGCGGGTGTGATGAACACCGGGGAGCTGTTTTTT. Encoded protein: CASSGLAGVMNTGELFF.

This chain joins TRBV15 and TRBJ1-1; no clear D. Per germline, CDR1 LNHNV and CDR2 YYDKDF (reference sequence). V lost 2 bases to trimming and J lost 2 bases, with 9 bases between them. This CDR3 spans 14 amino acids. CDR3 amino acids: CATSRQQRNTEAFF. CDR3 bases: TGTGCCACCAGCAGACAACAGCGTAACACTGAAGCTTTCTTT.

This clonotype was seen a few times. The chain combines TRBV7-9 with TRBJ1-2, with 8 bases that match TRBD1. This CDR3 has 16 residues. V lost 5 bases to trimming and J lost 5 bases; unmatched junction nucleotides: 13. Germline-derived CDR1 and CDR2 are SEHNR and FQNEAQ (reference sequence). CDR3 region: CASSPTRGTGVYGYTF. DNA for the CDR3: TGTGCCAGCAGCCCTACTCGGGGGACAGGTGTATATGGCTACACCTTC.

Only a few counts were recorded for this clonotype. V and J are TRBV5-8 and TRBJ1-1; D unclear. The CDR3 has 14 amino acids. Germline V gene sequence: CDR1 SGHTS, CDR2 YDEGEE. V lost 1 base and J lost 6, with 13 bases in between. The DNA of the CDR3 is TGTGCCAGCAGCTTGCGCCGTCTCGAGCCTGAAGCTTTCTTT. Amino acids: CASSLRRLEPEAFF.

J is TRBJ1-1 and V is TRBV25-1; 7 bases are shared with TRBD1. The germline V gene has CDR1 MGHDK and CDR2 SYGVNS. Trimming cost V 3 bases and J 6 bases; bases outside gene matches: 10. The CDR3 covers 15 residues. CDR3 bases: TGTGCCAGCAGTGATGGAGGGGGCGGCGCGGCTGAAGCTTTCTTT. Its protein is CASSDGGGGAAEAFF.

J is TRBJ2-5 and V is TRBV27, with 9 nucleotides matching TRBD1. J was trimmed by 1 base and V by 5 bases; bases with no gene match: 8. Germline V gene lookup returns CDR1 MNHEY and CDR2 SMNVEV (reference sequence). The length of the CDR3 is 16 residues. In nucleotides, the CDR3 is TGTGCCAGCAGTCCCATTCCGGGACAGGGCCAAGAGACCCAGTACTTC. The encoded protein is CASSPIPGQGQETQYF.

A few counts support this clonotype. The gene calls are TRBV6-2 or TRBV6-3 and TRBJ2-4; D not certain. Trimming stripped 1 base from V and 15 bases from J, with 10 bases between. CDR1 and CDR2 (germline): MNHEY, SVGEGT. The CDR3 has 11 residues. CDR3 residues: CASSYFSVGYF. CDR3 nucleotides: TGTGCCAGCAGTTACTTTTCGGTTGGGTACTTC.

This clonotype has only a few counts. V usage is TRBV3-1 and J usage is TRBJ2-7; unclear D gene. Germline V gene data show CDR1 as LGHDT and CDR2 as YNNKEL (reference sequence). The CDR3 has 15 residues. V was trimmed by 1 base and J by 2 bases, leaving 12 bases between them. Here the CDR3 reads CASSQVGSAPYEQYF. In DNA form, the CDR3 reads TGTGCCAGCAGCCAAGTGGGGTCAGCCCCCTACGAGCAGTACTTC.

This clonotype was picked up many times. V usage is TRBV6-1 and J usage is TRBJ1-5; tentatively, D is TRBD1 (5 bases). Trimming took off 5 bases at V and 4 bases at J, with 12 bases between the two ends. The CDR3 sequence is 14 residues long. Per germline, CDR1 MNHNS and CDR2 SASEGT. In nucleotides, the CDR3 is TGTGCCAGCAGTCCGGGACCTACGAATCAGCCCCAGCATTTT. This codes for CASSPGPTNQPQHF.

V and J are TRBV2 and TRBJ2-1, with no clear D. The germline gives CDR1 SNHLY, CDR2 FYNNEI. The length of the CDR3 is 14 residues. The V gene lost 7 bases and the J gene lost 4 bases, with 14 bases spanning the gap. CDR3 region: CASTQDTNYNEQFF. CDR3 in DNA: TGTGCCAGCACCCAAGACACTAATTACAATGAGCAGTTCTTC.

This clonotype was observed at least ten times. The chain combines TRBV7-2 with TRBJ1-5, with D hard to call. In germline, CDR1 is SGHTA, CDR2 FQGNSA. Trimming removed 3 bases at V and 4 bases at J, with 16 bases between. The CDR3 covers 16 residues. The CDR3 region is CASSLASSGANQPQHF. The DNA of the CDR3 is TGTGCCAGCAGCTTGGCGAGCTCGGGCGCAAATCAGCCCCAGCATTTT.

This clonotype was seen ten or more times. The rearrangement joins TRBV7-3 to TRBJ2-5; D ambiguous. The germline V and J ends were trimmed by 4 bases and 5 bases, with 11 bases remaining between them. Germline V gene lookup returns CDR1 SGHTA and CDR2 FQGTGA. This CDR3 contains 13 residues. The CDR3 loop reads CASSSGSGETQYF. In DNA, the CDR3 is TGTGCCAGCAGCTCAGGATCTGGGGAGACCCAGTACTTC.

In this sample, this clonotype turned up many times. The V and J genes are TRBV18 and TRBJ1-1; D not certain. Germline V lookup: CDR1 KGHSH, CDR2 LQKENI. Trimming took 3 bases from V and 5 from J, leaving 13 bases between them. CDR3 length: 14 amino acids. CDR3: CASSPAARGTEAFF. The CDR3 bases are TGTGCCAGCTCACCCGCGGCTCGAGGGACTGAAGCTTTCTTT.

Ten or more counts support this clonotype. The V call is TRBV12-3 or TRBV12-4, the J call TRBJ1-5; tentative D call: TRBD1 (5 bases). This CDR3 has 15 amino acids. Trimming took off 5 bases at V and 3 bases at J, with 14 bases between the two ends. CDR3 residues: CASSPDGGDNQPQHF. In DNA form, the CDR3 reads TGTGCCAGCAGTCCCGATGGGGGGGACAATCAGCCCCAGCATTTT.